In its sample, the clone carrying this T cell receptor (beta chain) was seen a few times. Its antigen is not identified. These data are taken from a study of blood T cells in healthy people across ages. Germline loops: CDR1 SGDLS, CDR2 YYNGEE. After removal of 5 bases from V and 0 bases from J, the junction contained 3 bases not matched to a gene. CDR3 length: 15 amino acids. Findings of the study overall: Getting older went along with TCR beta diversity per million T cells dropping roughly linearly. Both higher diversity and more naive CD4+ cells marked long-lived donors when set against aged donors.

A J-beta primer mix and a sample-barcoded 5' primer were used in a second PCR of about 7 to 12 cycles. The yield of each sample was at least 3 million CDR3-containing paired-end reads. MiXCR was run by TCRdb on the 5' RACE reads, yielding one entry per CDR3 protein. The sample holds over 1,300,000 distinct CDR3 sequences, around 59% seen once. Each donor gave around 9.3 milliliters of peripheral blood. The receptor comes from a young man in good health. The V call is TRBV9, the J call TRBJ2-1, with 9 positions matching TRBD2. What was sequenced was blood. The CDR3 reads CASSPSGTSYNEQFF. The DNA for the CDR3 is TGTGCCAGCAGTCCTAGCGGGACCTCCTACAATGAGCAGTTCTTC.